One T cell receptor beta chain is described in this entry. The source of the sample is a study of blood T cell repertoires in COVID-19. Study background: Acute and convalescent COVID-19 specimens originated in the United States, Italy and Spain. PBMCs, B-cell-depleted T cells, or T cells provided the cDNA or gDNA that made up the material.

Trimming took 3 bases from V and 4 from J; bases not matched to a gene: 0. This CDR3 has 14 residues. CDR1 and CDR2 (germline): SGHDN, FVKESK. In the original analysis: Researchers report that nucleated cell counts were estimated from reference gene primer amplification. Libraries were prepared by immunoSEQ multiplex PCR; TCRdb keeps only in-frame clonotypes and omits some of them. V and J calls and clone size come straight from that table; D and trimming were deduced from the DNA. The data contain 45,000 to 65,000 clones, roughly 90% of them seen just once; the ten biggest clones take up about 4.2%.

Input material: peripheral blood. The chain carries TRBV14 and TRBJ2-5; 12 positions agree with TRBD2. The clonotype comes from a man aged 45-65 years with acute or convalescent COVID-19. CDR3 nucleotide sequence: TGTGCCAGCAGCCAGGGACTAGCGGGAGAGACCCAGTACTTC. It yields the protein CASSQGLAGETQYF.